This T cell receptor beta chain was identified in a study of blood T cell repertoires in COVID-19 (TCRdb year 2020). Regarding the research as a whole: Samples from collaborators originated in the United States, Italy and Spain and spanned both the acute and convalescent phases of COVID-19. The prospective study material was composed of cDNA or gDNA derived from T cells, B-cell-depleted T cells, or PBMCs. Subjects who had been exposed to COVID-19, were actively infected with it, or had recovered from it provided the deeply sampled blood TCRbeta repertoires that made up the dataset. The repertoires were made available in a free public database intended to serve as a resource for research on the immune response to SARS-CoV-2. Samples came from the ongoing ImmuneRACE study (first 160 participants) plus 1,254 subjects from 6 global collaborators. A de-identified subject ID, COVID-19 status, age in years and sex were almost always included in the sample metadata. Where available, HLA class I and class II types were taken from metadata supplied by the sample provider and were not determined by assay-based typing.

Points the paper makes about the study in general: How much clinical and demographic metadata was included differed by source and by participant, and the metadata was provided uncurated.

From the germline V gene, CDR1 is KGHSH and CDR2 is LQKENI. Trimming takes 6 bases from V and 1 base from J, and the germline ends sit 12 bases apart. CDR3 length: 14 amino acids, cysteine to phenylalanine. The entry retains the CDR3 DNA only, 42 bases that are in frame from base 1. A word on this clone: Its cognate antigen has yet to be identified. No much larger clone exists at a distance of one base, and base qualities are not known.

Samples from volunteer blood donors who had recovered from COVID-19 were contributed by a second Seattle source. The collaborating institutions used their own protocols to collect whole blood in K2EDTA tubes. Collaborator samples were shipped for TCRbeta analysis as frozen whole blood, isolated PBMCs, or DNA extracted from either sample type. The immunoSEQ Assay, a bias-controlled multiplex PCR, was used to amplify TCRbeta CDR3 regions from genomic DNA. In the source study's methods: The number of nucleated cells in each sample was estimated from the amplification of reference gene primers within the assay. Sequence reads were collapsed and filtered to measure the absolute abundance of every unique TCRbeta CDR3 rearrangement. Productive Simpson clonality was computed per sample as the square root of Simpson's diversity index over productive rearrangements. TCRdb took this table from immuneACCESS and kept in-frame rearrangements with V and J called. Such tables lack part of the clones; where checked against another copy, unresolved V genes explain under half of the gap, and the rest is unexplained. V and J calls and clone size are copied from that table; D and trimming were computed from the DNA. The sample table contains about 260,000 clones; only one count was recorded for around 78% of them. About 4.5% of the sample belongs to the ten largest clones.

Specimen: peripheral blood. This sequence uses TRBV18 and TRBJ1-1; a tentative D match to TRBD1 spans 6 bases. This clonotype was obtained from a man between 60 and 75 years old who had recovered from COVID-19. The CDR3 region: CASSPGQTNTEAFF. The DNA reads TGTGCCAGCTCCCCTGGACAGACGAACACTGAAGCTTTCTTT.